The 19 T cell receptor beta chains listed next were all sequenced from one sample in a study of blood T cell repertoires in COVID-19. Data came from immunoSEQ multiplex PCR; TCRdb stores just in-frame clones and leaves some out. The sample carries about 230,000 clones, roughly 76% recorded once. Specimen: peripheral blood. The receptors were gathered from a woman of 80 years or more with COVID-19, enrolled during active disease.

This clone was seen a handful of times. The CDR3 loop is CASSRYNEGKLFF. CDR3 DNA: TGTGCCAGCAGTAGATATAACGAGGGAAAACTGTTTTTT. The genes are TRBV12-3 or TRBV12-4 and TRBJ1-4; D remains unclear. Trimming took 5 bases from V and 10 from J, leaving 14 bases between them. This CDR3 contains 13 residues.

DNA of the CDR3: TGCAGTGCACTAGCGGGGGAGACCCAGTACTTC. Its protein product is CSALAGETQYF. The chain employs TRBV20-1 and TRBJ2-5, with TRBD2 matching over 10 bases. The CDR3 contains 11 residues. The V gene end was trimmed by 6 bases and the J gene end by 5 bases; junction bases not matched to a gene: 0. Germline CDR1 reads DFQATT; CDR2 reads SNEGSKA (reference sequence).

The chain joins TRBV7-9 to TRBJ2-1, with 7 bases matching TRBD2. The trim removed 8 bases at V and 5 bases at J, leaving 9 bases unmatched. The CDR3 totals 14 residues. Germline CDR1 is SEHNR and CDR2 is FQNEAQ (reference sequence). This CDR3 reads CASEIAGLNNEQFF. The CDR3 DNA sequence: TGTGCCAGCGAAATAGCGGGTCTTAACAATGAGCAGTTCTTC. Variable domain in full (rest from reference TRBV7-9 and TRBJ2-1): DTGVSQNPRHKITKRGQNVTFRCDPISEHNRLYWYRQTLGQGPEFLTYFQNEAQLEKSRLLSDRFSAERPKGSFSTLEIQRTEQGDSAMYLCASEIAGLNNEQFFGPGTRLTVL.

The rearrangement links TRBV10-3 to TRBJ1-1, with D perhaps matching TRBD1 (6 bases). CDR3 length: 14 amino acids. Germline lookup yields CDR1 ENHRY and CDR2 SYGVKD. V lost 2 bases, J lost 0 bases, and 7 bases lay in between. CDR3 in DNA: TGTGCCATCAGTGAGCAGGGGTTGAACACTGAAGCTTTCTTT. Its protein is CAISEQGLNTEAFF.

Concerning this clone: Other DNA variants within this sample encode the same CDR3. This CDR3 reads CASSYSLGAGNTEAFF. In DNA, the CDR3 is TGTGCCAGCAGTTACTCCCTGGGGGCAGGGAACACTGAAGCTTTCTTT. This chain connects TRBV6-5 to TRBJ1-1; D perhaps matches TRBD1 (6 bases). The CDR3 is 16 amino acids. From germline, CDR1 is MNHEY and CDR2 SVGAGI. The V gene lost 0 bases and the J gene lost 1 base, with 12 bases spanning the gap.

CDR3 bases: TGTGCCTCGGGGGACAGTAGCAATCAGCCCCAGCATTTT. Its protein is CASGDSSNQPQHF. The rearrangement links TRBV27 to TRBJ1-5; TRBD1 agrees at 7 bases. The V gene end was trimmed by 11 bases and the J gene end by 0 bases; junction bases not matched to a gene: 4. The CDR3 loop spans 13 amino acids. Germline CDR1 MNHEY, CDR2 SMNVEV (reference sequence).

This clone was recorded only once. The chain employs TRBV7-2 and TRBJ1-1; D gene unclear. V lost 4 bases, J lost 3 bases, and 18 bases lay in between. Germline V gene data show CDR1 as SGHTA and CDR2 as FQGNSA. The CDR3 is made up of 16 amino acids. The CDR3 loop reads CASSSSWPSRDTEAFF. The CDR3 DNA is TGTGCCAGCAGCTCTTCCTGGCCCAGTCGGGACACTGAAGCTTTCTTT.

This chain connects TRBV11-3 to TRBJ1-1; 9 nucleotides align to TRBD1. The CDR3 is 13 amino acids. Germline V lookup: CDR1 SGHNT, CDR2 YENEEA. V lost 5 bases to trimming and J lost 10 bases; unmatched junction nucleotides: 8. The CDR3 loop is CASSARGQGRAFF. The CDR3 bases are TGTGCCAGCAGCGCCCGGGGACAGGGTAGAGCTTTCTTT.

The rearrangement joins TRBV7-8 to TRBJ1-2, with D maybe TRBD1 (6 bases). The V end lost 3 bases, the J end lost 4 bases, and 15 bases lay between the germline ends. CDR1 and CDR2 (germline): SGHVS, FQNEAQ. The CDR3 has 15 residues. CDR3 sequence reads: CASSFADSPFYGYTF. The CDR3 bases are TGTGCCAGCAGCTTCGCGGACAGCCCCTTCTATGGCTACACCTTC. Combining the CDR3 with reference TRBV7-8 and TRBJ1-2 gives the whole variable domain GAGVSQSPRYKVAKRGQDVALRCDPISGHVSLFWYQQALGQGPEFLTYFQNEAQLDKSGLPSDRFFAERPEGSVSTLKIQRTQQEDSAVYLCASSFADSPFYGYTFGSGTRLTVV.

The genes are TRBV30 and TRBJ1-3; 7 bases line up with TRBD1. V shed 1 base and J 8 bases; nucleotides not matched to a gene: 5. Germline lookup yields CDR1 GTSNPN and CDR2 SVGIG (reference sequence). This CDR3 spans 13 amino acids. The CDR3 loop is CAWSGGTVDTIYF. The CDR3 DNA reads TGTGCCTGGAGTGGAGGGACAGTCGACACCATATATTTT.

The chain has TRBV11-2 and TRBJ2-2, with D maybe TRBD2 (6 bases). The CDR3 runs 14 residues. Between the trimmed V and J ends, which lost 1 base and 3 bases, there was a span of 6 bases. The germline V gene has CDR1 SGHAT and CDR2 FQNNGV. CDR3 loop: CASSLGDYTGELFF. The CDR3 DNA reads TGTGCCAGCAGCTTAGGGGACTACACCGGGGAGCTGTTTTTT.

This chain links TRBV3-1 (or the pseudogene TRBV3-2) with TRBJ2-3, with 8 bases matching TRBD1. The CDR3 contains 15 residues. Germline CDR1 LGHDT, CDR2 YNNKEL (reference sequence). Trimming at V came to 6 bases and at J to 3 bases, leaving 8 bases not matched to a gene. The CDR3 bases are TGTGCCAGCAGTTTTGGACAGGGTCGAACAGATACGCAGTATTTT. Protein product: CASSFGQGRTDTQYF.

The J gene is TRBJ2-1, the V gene TRBV29-1; 10 nucleotides agree with TRBD2. Trimming at V came to 7 bases and at J to 2 bases, leaving 8 bases not matched to a gene. This CDR3 spans 15 amino acids. Germline CDR1 and CDR2: SQVTM and ANQGSEA. The CDR3 reads CSAAELAGPYNEQFF. For the CDR3, the DNA is TGCAGCGCCGCGGAACTAGCGGGACCCTACAATGAGCAGTTCTTC.

J is TRBJ2-1 and V is TRBV7-6; no clear D. Germline V gene data show CDR1 as SGHVS and CDR2 as FNYEAQ. The CDR3 length is 13 residues. Trimming took off 3 bases at V and 0 bases at J, with 3 bases between the two ends. Written as DNA, the CDR3 is TGTGCCAGCAGCTTCTCCTCCTACAATGAGCAGTTCTTC. Translating gives CASSFSSYNEQFF.

The CDR3 sequence is CASSPRQGYEQYF. DNA of the CDR3: TGTGCCAGCAGCCCGCGACAGGGCTACGAGCAGTACTTC. The chain combines TRBV7-2 with TRBJ2-7; 7 bases are shared with TRBD1. With V trimmed by 5 bases and J by 3 bases, 4 bases remained unmatched. CDR1 is SGHTA and CDR2 is FQGNSA in the germline V gene. This CDR3 contains 13 residues.

The chain recombines TRBV10-1 with TRBJ1-1; possibly TRBD1 for D (5 bases). This CDR3 is 15 amino acids long. Trimming took off 6 bases at V and 1 base at J, with 15 bases between the two ends. Looked up from germline, CDR1 is WNHNN and CDR2 is SYGVQD (reference sequence). The CDR3 sequence: CASSPPGVANTEAFF. In DNA form, the CDR3 reads TGCGCCAGCAGCCCCCCGGGGGTTGCGAACACTGAAGCTTTCTTT.

There are a few counts of this clone. This chain links TRBV6-5 with TRBJ2-7; 7 bases are shared with TRBD1. Germline CDR1 MNHEY, CDR2 SVGAGI. The V gene end was trimmed by 8 bases and the J gene end by 7 bases; junction bases not matched to a gene: 17. The CDR3 length is 15 residues. The CDR3 DNA follows: TGTGCCAGCCGATCACAGGGGATCGGTGCAGGGGAGCAGTACTTC. Its translation: CASRSQGIGAGEQYF.

This chain uses TRBV7-6 with TRBJ1-2, with a weak D call TRBD1 (6 bases). Trimming took 5 bases from V and 7 from J, leaving 14 bases between them. The length of the CDR3 is 13 residues. Per germline, CDR1 SGHVS and CDR2 FNYEAQ. CDR3 in amino acids: CASSLGGGGGYTF. The CDR3, as DNA: TGTGCCAGCAGCCTAGGGGGTGGAGGTGGCTACACCTTC.

This clone was detected only a few times. The rearrangement joins TRBV4-1 to TRBJ1-5; D is perhaps TRBD1 (6 bases). The CDR3 consists of 17 residues. The V end lost 4 bases, the J end lost 4 bases, and 20 bases lay between the germline ends. Looked up from germline, CDR1 is MGHRA and CDR2 is YSYEKL. CDR3 bases: TGCGCCAGCAGCCCGGGGGGCAGGGGAAGGACTAATCAGCCCCAGCATTTT. Translation: CASSPGGRGRTNQPQHF.